This TCR beta chain originates from a study of cytomegalovirus exposure and HLA in healthy donors (dated 2017 in TCRdb). Describing the broader study: An earlier analysis of several hundred of the donors reported 250 to 300 Gb of sequence data and some 100 million unique TCR beta sequences from approximately 180 million T cells. Approximately 310 gigabases of sequencing data and roughly 90 million unique TCR sequences were included in an early release covering around 650 HLA-typed donors. Among the roughly 400 genotyped donors, around 81% belonged to the genetic ancestry cluster associated with self-reported Caucasian donors. The aim of the study was to test whether cataloging public T cell receptors could identify signatures of past pathogen exposure. The study profiled the T cell repertoires of 500 to 800 subjects by immunosequencing and related them to cytomegalovirus serostatus. In addition to the first cohort of 650 to 800 subjects, a separate validation cohort of 120 different subjects was used. To predict cytomegalovirus infection status, the study combined high-throughput TCR immunosequencing, statistical association of individual TCRs with disease status, and machine learning. To study patterns of TCR occurrence, a later analysis re-analyzed previously published TCR beta repertoires from more than 550 donors and added high-resolution HLA genotyping. In the later analysis, no new phenotypic data were used to find candidate immune exposures; instead, reliance was placed on TCR beta sequences and their occurrence across donors. An earlier analysis of some 500 of the donors used high-throughput TCR beta sequencing to judge whether each TCR beta V gene segment behaved as functional or pseudogenic. Donor age, sex, ethnicity and CMV serostatus were compiled together with the repertoire data. In a later genetic analysis, genome-wide SNP genotypes for about three fifths of the 666 donors were used, and that subset was treated as a discovery cohort. All discovery cohort repertoires had been generated on a single sequencing platform. Both class I and class II loci were covered by HLA typing, at four-digit resolution. Typing coverage varied by locus: about 620-630 donors for A, B, C, DRB1 and DQB1; roughly 510 for DQA1; more than 600 for DPA1; around 450 for DPB1. Roughly five DR-DQ haplotypes were handled as single units for association and clustering, since linkage in the cohort was strong. On average, over 200,000 unique TCR beta nucleotide sequences were sequenced per donor among 300 to 500 genotyped donors of the cohort, with roughly 18% of those sequences being non-productive.

The cohort was made up of roughly 670 healthy bone marrow donors. At the time of sampling, every cohort member was nominally healthy, though immune exposures that went unrecorded were likely present. The donor tested CMV seronegative, placing the donor among the roughly 400 seronegative members of the cohort. A peripheral blood sample was provided by each donor, and peripheral blood mononuclear cells were used for TCR beta sequencing. The Qiagen DNeasy Blood Extraction Kit was used to extract genomic DNA from the blood cell samples. Per the germline V gene (reference sequence), LNHNV is the CDR1 and YYDKDF is the CDR2. Ends trimmed: V by 0 bases, J by 5 bases; bases unmatched to a gene: 2. Inclusive of the bounding cysteine and phenylalanine, the CDR3 is 14 residues long. Here the CDR3 DNA is all that survives: 42 bases in frame from base 1. What the work shows at the level of the full study, not this receptor alone: In vitro tests confirmed that a few of the cytomegalovirus-associated TCR beta chains recognize cytomegalovirus antigens. A cluster of highly shared sequence variants was judged likely to represent a technical artifact of the sequencing pipeline. Compared with the 666-donor mean, donors in an Asian-associated ancestry cluster had fewer N-insertions in productive TCRs, according to a later genetic analysis. According to a later analysis, TCR association rates differed among HLA loci, with DRB1 alleles showing the most associated TCRs and HLA-C alleles showing the fewest. A further reported finding was that TCR beta sequences accurately predicted the HLA-A and HLA-B alleles for most subjects in the first cohort. The study gave a list of about 170 TCR beta chains associated with cytomegalovirus. An association between a missense DCLRE1C variant and V-gene and J-gene trimming of TCR beta chains was found in a later genetic analysis and replicated in an independent cohort. A later analysis found that most CMV-associated TCR beta chains appeared HLA-restricted, with HLA associations seemingly driven largely by CMV exposure. CMV serostatus was the only immune exposure information available for the cohort. In this cohort, only TCR beta chains were sequenced, and detectable features were limited by the absence of alpha or paired-chain data. The earlier analysis of almost 600 of the donors excluded roughly 17 rarely observed V segments, including chromosome 9 orphons, because counts were too low. The authors suggested that the approach could potentially be generalized to other disease states and immunological phenotypes. Some IMGT-functional V segments, including TRBV6-2 and TRBV6-3, could not be told apart with the 87-base-pair reads, so those segments were excluded. Correlated functional status among segregating V segments might reflect linkage disequilibrium, but an unknown experimental factor could not be ruled out. Specific HLA alleles were associated with about 17,000 TCR beta sequences at a false discovery rate of 0.05 in a later analysis. A later analysis reported that several top co-occurrence clusters appeared linked to parvovirus B19, influenza, CMV and Epstein-Barr virus. Sequencing depth was assumed to be roughly uniform across donors in the presence/absence analyses, though that assumption may not hold. Because some donors lacked HLA typing at each locus, the association tests relied only on the typed subset. The classifier was reported to diagnose cytomegalovirus status with high specificity and sensitivity in both the original and validation cohorts. Assigning TCR associations to individual alleles was difficult when HLA alleles, especially DR and DQ, strongly co-occurred. Most TCR sequences were observed very rarely across donors, whereas some public TCRs were present in many individuals. In a later analysis, HLA-associated TCR beta chains showed more clonal expansion and lower generation probabilities than non-associated chains that were equally common. In an earlier analysis of a few hundred of the donors, most TCR beta V segments were observed in productive rearrangements about 87% or about 30% of the time, broadly matching IMGT annotations.

On this clone: Its antigen specificity is not known. Per-nucleotide qualities are absent, and no much larger clonotype sits a single base away.

The library was obtained by the immunoSEQ multiplex PCR assay. The multiplex PCR relied on a mix of 60 forward primers for TCR Vbeta segments and 13 reverse primers for TCR Jbeta segments. Amplification of the CDR3 region of rearranged TCR beta genes was performed with a multiplex PCR assay on genomic DNA. Amplified TCR beta libraries were sequenced as 87-base-pair reads on the Illumina HiSeq System. On the authors' methods: A later analysis tallied around 80 million unique TCR beta chains across the 640 or so repertoires, and some 12 million of those chains were shared by two or more donors. A nearest-neighbor algorithm error-corrected the raw reads and collapsed the reads into unique sequences, merging closely related sequences to remove PCR and sequencing errors. Alignment of CDR3 sequences to IMGT reference sequences was used to assign V, D and J gene segments. For a sequence to be retained, a match of at least six nucleotides to both a V gene segment and a J gene segment was required. Rearrangements were called productive when the CDR3 lacked stop codons and stayed in frame with V and J; all others were non-productive. CDR3 was defined by IMGT convention, running from the second conserved V-encoded cysteine to the conserved J-encoded phenylalanine. In an earlier analysis of 550 to 650 of the donors, sequences lacking an unambiguous match to a single V gene segment were excluded. In an earlier analysis of almost 600 of the donors, a V segment was called functional when productive rearrangements were above 56.7%, and segregating when the standard deviation between donors exceeded 5%. A statistical classification framework was built for diagnosing cytomegalovirus status from the catalog of TCR beta chain sequences. A later analysis assigned V and J genes by comparing TCR nucleotide sequences with IMGT/GENE-DB human TR gene sequences. Using the TCRdist pipeline, a later analysis assigned CDR3 sequences along with most-parsimonious VDJ recombination scenarios. In a later analysis, each TCR beta chain was defined by its CDR3 amino acid sequence together with its V-gene family, and reads without a unique V-gene family were excluded. To address suspected cross-contamination and a sequencing artifact, a later analysis removed around 590 highly shared, low-generation-probability nucleotide sequences. In a later analysis, a clonal expansion index for each public chain was calculated from normalized within-repertoire ranks of inferred template counts. Generation probabilities in a later analysis came from a VDJ recombination model fitted to out-of-frame rearrangements, and those results were checked against IGoR. Hypergeometric tests were used in a later analysis to score TCR-TCR, TCR-HLA and TCR-CMV co-occurrence, with a repertoire-size bias correction applied to the TCR pairs. A later analysis estimated false discovery rates by permuting HLA or CMV assignments 20 times. A later analysis grouped co-occurring TCRs with DBSCAN, adding TCRdist sequence similarity when clustering within HLA-allele-positive subsets. Co-occurrence clustering excluded repertoires with fewer than 30,000 or more than 120,000 public chains, plus five with anomalous nucleotide sharing. TCRdb stores this immuneACCESS table with in-frame sequences only. Part of the clones is absent; in the studies checked, under half of the shortfall reflects unresolved V genes, and no reason is known for the rest. The V and J calls and clone size come from that table; D and trimming were worked out from the DNA. This sample gives over 100,000 clones in total; approximately 60% of them show up just once. About 2.6% of the sample is in the top ten clones.

The TCR sequence derives from a middle-aged woman in good health and CMV-seronegative. The receptor chain draws on TRBV15 and TRBJ2-3; 7 bases in the junction line up with TRBD2. The sequencing input was PBMCs. The CDR3 is CATSRDGGGDTQYF. In nucleotides, the sequence is TGTGCCACCAGCAGAGATGGGGGGGGAGATACGCAGTATTTT.